Reported below is one T cell receptor beta chain. The CDR3 sequence is 15 residues long. Germline V gene data show CDR1 as SGDLS and CDR2 as YYNGEE. V was trimmed by 0 bases and J by 4 bases, leaving 13 bases between them. This sample is part of a study of blood T cell repertoires in COVID-19. During active infection, Seattle patients enrolled and were then monitored through disease. Per the study methods: Nucleated cell counts were estimated from reference gene primer amplification. The method was immunoSEQ multiplex PCR; TCRdb's version includes in-frame clones alone and lacks a portion of them. Clonal size and the V and J genes are those of that table, whereas D and trimming came from the DNA. The sample includes about 170,000 clones, less than 85% of them seen just once.

This chain joins TRBV9 and TRBJ1-1, with a tentative D call TRBD1 (6 bases). The sequenced material came from peripheral blood. The receptor was isolated from a woman between 35 and 50 years old with COVID-19, enrolled during active disease. This chain's CDR3 is CASSVEGRGGTEAFF. The CDR3 DNA follows: TGTGCCAGCAGCGTAGAGGGCCGAGGGGGCACTGAAGCTTTCTTT.